The 5 T cell receptor beta chains below all came from one sample that was sequenced in a study of blood T cell repertoires in COVID-19. Measured with immunoSEQ multiplex PCR; TCRdb has only the in-frame clones, and not every one. The sample has about 300,000 clones; 80% to 90% are singletons. The sequencing sample was made of PBMCs or T cells enriched from blood (not recorded which). These TCRs come from a man between 25 and 39 years old who had recovered from COVID-19.

V gene TRBV7-2 combines with J gene TRBJ2-3; 10 nucleotides agree with TRBD1. Germline-derived CDR1 and CDR2 are SGHTA and FQGNSA. This CDR3 contains 14 residues. J was trimmed by 5 bases and V by 6 bases; bases with no gene match: 5. CDR3 nucleotide sequence: TGTGCCAGCAGGGGACAGGGGCATATAGATACGCAGTATTTT. This gives the protein CASRGQGHIDTQYF.

This clone was counted only a few times. This chain links TRBV4-1 with TRBJ1-5, with TRBD1 identical over 8 bases. CDR1 MGHRA and CDR2 YSYEKL come from the germline V gene. Trimming cost V 1 base and J 5 bases; bases outside gene matches: 7. This CDR3 has 16 amino acids. The CDR3 region is CASSQVPTDRDQPQHF. CDR3 coding DNA: TGCGCCAGCAGCCAAGTCCCTACGGACAGGGATCAGCCCCAGCATTTT.

There are many counts of this clone. This chain joins TRBV27 and TRBJ1-2; D might be TRBD1 (6 bases). This CDR3 comprises 12 residues. Germline V gene sequence: CDR1 MNHEY, CDR2 SMNVEV (reference sequence). Trimming stripped 8 bases from V and 11 bases from J, with 18 bases between. CDR3 sequence reads: CASRTGTLGYTF. The CDR3 bases are TGTGCCAGCCGCACAGGGACCTTAGGTTACACCTTC.

The CDR3 region is CASRVTGGSNEKLFF. The CDR3 DNA is TGCGCCAGCAGAGTTACAGGGGGCAGTAATGAAAAACTGTTTTTT. V gene TRBV5-1 combines with J gene TRBJ1-4, with TRBD1 matching over 9 bases. Germline V gene sequence: CDR1 SGHRS, CDR2 YFSETQ. The CDR3 is 15 amino acids. With 5 bases clipped from V and 4 bases from J, the junction kept 6 bases outside the gene matches. Combining the CDR3 with reference TRBV5-1 and TRBJ1-4 gives the whole variable domain KAGVTQTPRYLIKTRGQQVTLSCSPISGHRSVSWYQQTPGQGLQFLFEYFSETQRNKGNFPGRFSGRQFSNSRSEMNVSTLELGDSALYLCASRVTGGSNEKLFFGSGTQLSVL.

As DNA, the CDR3 is TGTGCCAGCAGCTCACCGGGACTAGCGATGGGGCGGTCCTACAATGAGCAGTTCTTC. Protein product: CASSSPGLAMGRSYNEQFF. This rearrangement joins TRBV7-3 to TRBJ2-1; 10 bases align to TRBD2. There are 19 residues in the CDR3. With 4 bases clipped from V and 1 base from J, the junction kept 13 bases outside the gene matches. Germline V lookup: CDR1 SGHTA, CDR2 FQGTGA.